A selection of T cell receptor beta chains follows, all from one sample in a study of cytomegalovirus exposure and HLA in healthy donors. The table came from immunoSEQ multiplex PCR; TCRdb's copy has only in-frame clones and leaves some out. Of more than 150,000 clones in the sample, approximately 80% were seen once. The sequenced material came from PBMCs. These receptors were obtained from a woman aged 18 to 35 in good health and CMV-seronegative. Each CDR3 is given with its conserved first and last residue. A D gene is named only where the DNA matches it firmly. Expanded clones get a size class; other rows say once, few or many, or leave the size out.

d_call: -; v_call: TRBV30; j_call: TRBJ2-6; clone_size: -; cdr3_aa: CAWTTGANVLTF; cdr3_nt: TGTGCCTGGACAACTGGGGCCAACGTCCTGACTTTC
d_call: -; v_call: TRBV27; j_call: TRBJ1-2; clone_size: -; cdr3_aa: CASTGGTHYGYTF; cdr3_nt: TGTGCCAGCACCGGCGGGACCCACTATGGCTACACCTTC
d_call: TRBD1; v_call: TRBV2; j_call: TRBJ1-1; clone_size: once; cdr3_aa: CASSETQGQANTEAFF; cdr3_nt: TGTGCCAGCAGTGAAACACAGGGGCAGGCGAACACTGAAGCTTTCTTT
d_call: -; v_call: TRBV6-5; j_call: TRBJ1-1; clone_size: -; cdr3_aa: CASSYSGTQPEAFF; cdr3_nt: TGTGCCAGCAGTTACTCAGGGACTCAGCCTGAAGCTTTCTTT
d_call: -; v_call: TRBV5-1; j_call: TRBJ2-7; clone_size: -; cdr3_aa: CASSLAGGEQYF; cdr3_nt: TGCGCCAGCAGCTTGGCTGGAGGTGAGCAGTACTTC
d_call: TRBD1; v_call: TRBV6-6; j_call: TRBJ1-1; clone_size: -; cdr3_aa: CASSYRTGGRTEAFF; cdr3_nt: TGTGCCAGCAGTTACCGAACAGGGGGCCGGACTGAAGCTTTCTTT
d_call: -; v_call: TRBV5-1; j_call: TRBJ1-2; clone_size: -; cdr3_aa: CASSPSGGDFQSGYTF; cdr3_nt: TGCGCCAGCAGCCCCTCCGGAGGAGATTTCCAATCTGGCTACACCTTC
d_call: -; v_call: TRBV18; j_call: TRBJ1-5; clone_size: -; cdr3_aa: CASSTGGGMSNQPQHF; cdr3_nt: TGTGCCAGCTCAACCGGGGGGGGCATGTCCAATCAGCCCCAGCATTTT
d_call: -; v_call: TRBV30; j_call: TRBJ2-5; clone_size: -; cdr3_aa: CALASSGVPQYF; cdr3_nt: TGTGCCCTTGCGTCCTCCGGGGTGCCCCAGTACTTC
d_call: -; v_call: TRBV27; j_call: TRBJ1-2; clone_size: few; cdr3_aa: CASSFTVGYGYTF; cdr3_nt: TGTGCCAGCAGTTTCACAGTGGGCTATGGCTACACCTTC
d_call: -; v_call: TRBV5-1; j_call: TRBJ2-7; clone_size: few; cdr3_aa: CASSSPGKTYEQYF; cdr3_nt: TGCGCCAGCAGCAGCCCCGGGAAGACCTACGAGCAGTACTTC
d_call: TRBD1; v_call: TRBV18; j_call: TRBJ1-1; clone_size: -; cdr3_aa: CASSPDRVVNTEAFF; cdr3_nt: TGTGCCAGCTCACCGGACAGGGTCGTTAACACTGAAGCTTTCTTT
d_call: -; v_call: TRBV30; j_call: TRBJ2-6; clone_size: -; cdr3_aa: CAWSVGGAGANVLTF; cdr3_nt: TGTGCCTGGAGTGTCGGGGGAGCTGGGGCCAACGTCCTGACTTTC
d_call: -; v_call: TRBV5-4; j_call: TRBJ2-5; clone_size: -; cdr3_aa: CASSLDLGVGETQYF; cdr3_nt: TGTGCCAGCAGCTTGGATTTGGGCGTTGGCGAGACCCAGTACTTC
d_call: TRBD1; v_call: TRBV7-4; j_call: TRBJ2-7; clone_size: -; cdr3_aa: CASSPGDRGDEQYF; cdr3_nt: TGTGCCAGCAGCCCCGGGGACAGGGGCGACGAGCAGTACTTC
d_call: -; v_call: TRBV27; j_call: TRBJ2-1; clone_size: -; cdr3_aa: CASSFPPGPAYYNEQFF; cdr3_nt: TGTGCCAGCAGTTTTCCTCCTGGGCCCGCCTATTACAATGAGCAGTTCTTC
d_call: -; v_call: TRBV19; j_call: TRBJ1-3; clone_size: -; cdr3_aa: CASSILGLSGNTIYF; cdr3_nt: TGTGCCAGTAGTATTCTGGGCCTTTCTGGAAACACCATATATTTT
d_call: -; v_call: TRBV2; j_call: TRBJ1-5; clone_size: -; cdr3_aa: CASVSGRDQPQHF; cdr3_nt: TGTGCCAGCGTCTCAGGGAGGGATCAGCCCCAGCATTTT
d_call: -; v_call: TRBV10-3; j_call: TRBJ1-2; clone_size: -; cdr3_aa: CAISESPGYNYGYTF; cdr3_nt: TGTGCCATCAGTGAGTCCCCAGGATATAACTATGGCTACACCTTC
d_call: -; v_call: TRBV2; j_call: TRBJ1-6; clone_size: once; cdr3_aa: CASSDKLDSPLHF; cdr3_nt: TGTGCCAGCAGTGATAAGCTAGATTCACCCCTCCACTTT
d_call: TRBD1; v_call: TRBV6-1; j_call: TRBJ2-7; clone_size: -; cdr3_aa: CASSRTGMYEQYF; cdr3_nt: TGTGCCAGCAGTAGGACAGGGATGTACGAGCAGTACTTC
d_call: -; v_call: TRBV4-1; j_call: TRBJ1-4; clone_size: -; cdr3_aa: CASSQGRAGDEKLFF; cdr3_nt: TGCGCCAGCAGCCAAGGGAGGGCAGGTGATGAAAAACTGTTTTTT
d_call: -; v_call: TRBV6-5; j_call: TRBJ2-1; clone_size: -; cdr3_aa: CASSYSIFRGNEQFF; cdr3_nt: TGTGCCAGCAGTTACTCGATATTCAGGGGCAATGAGCAGTTCTTC
d_call: TRBD2; v_call: TRBV6-1; j_call: TRBJ2-7; clone_size: -; cdr3_aa: CASSELAGAAYEQYF; cdr3_nt: TGTGCCAGCAGTGAACTAGCGGGGGCCGCCTACGAGCAGTACTTC
d_call: -; v_call: TRBV6-1; j_call: TRBJ2-2; clone_size: few; cdr3_aa: CASSDNPGDTGELFF; cdr3_nt: TGTGCCAGCAGTGACAATCCAGGGGACACCGGGGAGCTGTTTTTT
d_call: -; v_call: TRBV28; j_call: TRBJ1-1; clone_size: few; cdr3_aa: CASSMGPTAEAFF; cdr3_nt: TGTGCCAGCAGCATGGGCCCGACAGCCGAAGCTTTCTTT
d_call: TRBD1; v_call: TRBV28; j_call: TRBJ2-7; clone_size: -; cdr3_aa: CASSSYAGTGFFRYEQYF; cdr3_nt: TGTGCCAGCAGTTCCTACGCCGGGACAGGGTTTTTTCGATACGAGCAGTACTTC
d_call: -; v_call: TRBV5-5; j_call: TRBJ1-5; clone_size: -; cdr3_aa: CASSLNWRGDQPQHF; cdr3_nt: TGTGCCAGCAGCTTGAATTGGAGGGGCGATCAGCCCCAGCATTTT
d_call: TRBD1; v_call: TRBV28; j_call: TRBJ1-5; clone_size: -; cdr3_aa: CASSPGTGGNQPQHF; cdr3_nt: TGTGCCAGCAGTCCCGGGACAGGGGGGAATCAGCCCCAGCATTTT
d_call: TRBD1; v_call: TRBV6-1; j_call: TRBJ1-1; clone_size: -; cdr3_aa: CASSAPGQGAMNTEAFF; cdr3_nt: TGTGCCAGCAGTGCACCCGGACAGGGGGCGATGAACACTGAAGCTTTCTTT
d_call: -; v_call: TRBV4-2; j_call: TRBJ2-3; clone_size: -; cdr3_aa: CASSQVETSTQYF; cdr3_nt: TGTGCCAGCAGCCAAGTCGAAACTAGCACTCAGTATTTT
d_call: -; v_call: TRBV30; j_call: TRBJ2-5; clone_size: -; cdr3_aa: CAWSPSETQYF; cdr3_nt: TGTGCCTGGAGTCCAAGCGAGACCCAGTACTTC
d_call: TRBD2; v_call: TRBV5-1; j_call: TRBJ2-2; clone_size: -; cdr3_aa: CASSLVAGGLNTGELFF; cdr3_nt: TGCGCCAGCAGCTTGGTAGCGGGGGGCCTTAACACCGGGGAGCTGTTTTTT
d_call: -; v_call: TRBV18; j_call: TRBJ1-1; clone_size: few; cdr3_aa: CASPPPNGNTEAFF; cdr3_nt: TGTGCCAGCCCACCACCGAACGGGAACACTGAAGCTTTCTTT
d_call: -; v_call: TRBV10-2; j_call: TRBJ1-3; clone_size: -; cdr3_aa: CASSVSVVGAGNTIYF; cdr3_nt: TGCGCCAGCAGTGTGAGCGTAGTAGGAGCTGGAAACACCATATATTTT
d_call: TRBD1; v_call: TRBV4-1; j_call: TRBJ2-7; clone_size: -; cdr3_aa: CASSHHWTGRSYEQYF; cdr3_nt: TGCGCCAGCAGCCACCATTGGACAGGGCGCTCCTACGAGCAGTACTTC
d_call: -; v_call: TRBV9; j_call: TRBJ2-1; clone_size: -; cdr3_aa: CASSVQPSSYNEQFF; cdr3_nt: TGTGCCAGCAGCGTGCAACCGAGCTCCTACAATGAGCAGTTCTTC
d_call: TRBD2; v_call: TRBV7-9; j_call: TRBJ2-7; clone_size: -; cdr3_aa: CASSFVPGLAGPYEQYF; cdr3_nt: TGTGCCAGCAGCTTCGTCCCGGGACTAGCGGGGCCCTACGAGCAGTACTTC
d_call: TRBD1; v_call: TRBV7-9; j_call: TRBJ2-1; clone_size: -; cdr3_aa: CASSPGQGQLNEQFF; cdr3_nt: TGTGCCAGCAGCCCCGGACAGGGACAGTTGAATGAGCAGTTCTTC
d_call: TRBD2; v_call: TRBV2; j_call: TRBJ2-3; clone_size: -; cdr3_aa: CASRIAGGSGTDTQYF; cdr3_nt: TGTGCCAGCAGGATAGCGGGGGGCTCGGGCACAGATACGCAGTATTTT
d_call: TRBD1; v_call: TRBV30; j_call: TRBJ2-3; clone_size: -; cdr3_aa: CAWSQPGTGTDTQYF; cdr3_nt: TGTGCCTGGAGCCAACCCGGGACAGGCACAGATACGCAGTATTTT
d_call: -; v_call: TRBV28; j_call: TRBJ1-2; clone_size: once; cdr3_aa: CASLVGSGGQRNYGYTF; cdr3_nt: TGTGCCAGCCTAGTTGGGTCGGGGGGTCAGAGGAACTATGGCTACACCTTC
d_call: TRBD2; v_call: TRBV6-5; j_call: TRBJ2-1; clone_size: -; cdr3_aa: CASRPGTSGFAFF; cdr3_nt: TGTGCCAGCAGACCCGGGACTAGCGGGTTCGCGTTCTTC
d_call: -; v_call: TRBV6-1; j_call: TRBJ1-1; clone_size: -; cdr3_aa: CASSEARQGSIAFF; cdr3_nt: TGTGCCAGCAGTGAAGCGCGGCAGGGGTCAATAGCTTTCTTT
d_call: TRBD1; v_call: TRBV25-1; j_call: TRBJ1-1; clone_size: -; cdr3_aa: CASSPGTGENTEAFF; cdr3_nt: TGTGCCAGCAGCCCCGGGACAGGGGAAAACACTGAAGCTTTCTTT
d_call: -; v_call: TRBV7-2; j_call: TRBJ1-5; clone_size: -; cdr3_aa: CASSSTGHSQHF; cdr3_nt: TGTGCCAGCAGCTCCACGGGTCACTCCCAGCATTTT
d_call: -; v_call: TRBV5-1; j_call: TRBJ1-2; clone_size: -; cdr3_aa: CASTDQGTNYGYTF; cdr3_nt: TGCGCCAGCACAGATCAGGGGACTAACTATGGCTACACCTTC
d_call: TRBD1; v_call: TRBV12-5; j_call: TRBJ1-5; clone_size: few; cdr3_aa: CARGQHSNQPQHF; cdr3_nt: TGTGCCAGGGGACAGCATAGCAATCAGCCCCAGCATTTT
d_call: -; v_call: TRBV19; j_call: TRBJ1-1; clone_size: -; cdr3_aa: CASSITGIDTEAFF; cdr3_nt: TGTGCCAGTAGTATTACAGGAATTGACACTGAAGCTTTCTTT